This is a list of T cell receptor beta chains from one sample in a study of cytomegalovirus exposure and HLA in healthy donors. Libraries were prepared by immunoSEQ multiplex PCR; TCRdb keeps only in-frame clonotypes and omits some of them. Here the sample spans 100,000 to 150,000 clones, around 94% being singletons. The sequenced sample consisted of PBMCs. Receptors were obtained from a woman between 18 and 29 years old in good health and CMV-seronegative. The CDR3 runs from the conserved cysteine through the conserved F or W. D genes are given only for firm matches. Where a row states a size, it is once, few, many or the class of an expanded clone; other rows omit it.

TRBV27	TRBJ2-3	-	-	CASSFSRADTQYF	TGTGCCAGCAGTTTCTCACGGGCAGATACGCAGTATTTT
TRBV7-9	TRBJ2-3	-	TRBD2	CASSLASGGYTDTQYF	TGTGCCAGCAGCTTAGCGAGCGGGGGCTACACAGATACGCAGTATTTT
TRBV29-1	TRBJ2-6	once	-	CSVPSGHISGANVLTF	TGCAGCGTTCCCTCGGGACATATCTCTGGGGCCAACGTCCTGACTTTC
TRBV7-8	TRBJ2-2	once	-	CASSLGSSNTGELFF	TGTGCCAGCAGCTTGGGCAGCTCGAACACCGGGGAGCTGTTTTTT
TRBV5-1	TRBJ2-1	-	-	CASSLTGNEQFF	TGCGCCAGCAGCTTGACGGGGAATGAGCAGTTCTTC
TRBV28	TRBJ1-3	-	-	CASSVVVSGNTIYF	TGTGCCAGCTCAGTGGTTGTCTCTGGAAACACCATATATTTT
TRBV28	TRBJ1-5	once	-	CASSPGWSQPQHF	TGTGCCAGCAGCCCCGGATGGAGTCAGCCCCAGCATTTT
TRBV14	TRBJ2-4	-	TRBD1	CASSQGQGSVDIQYF	TGTGCCAGCAGCCAAGGACAGGGGAGTGTAGACATTCAGTACTTC
TRBV7-2	TRBJ1-1	-	-	CASSLVISKGAEAFF	TGTGCCAGCAGCTTAGTTATCAGTAAAGGGGCTGAAGCTTTCTTT
TRBV5-1	TRBJ2-7	-	-	CASSFITPPYEQYF	TGCGCCAGCAGCTTTATAACTCCCCCCTACGAGCAGTACTTC
TRBV12-5	TRBJ2-7	-	-	CASGLVEQYF	TGTGCTAGTGGACTAGTCGAGCAGTACTTC
TRBV13	TRBJ2-3	few	TRBD2	CASSLASGSLEETDTQYF	TGTGCCAGCAGCTTAGCTAGCGGGAGCTTGGAAGAGACAGATACGCAGTATTTT
TRBV19	TRBJ1-2	-	-	CARQDTYGYTF	TGTGCCAGGCAGGACACCTATGGCTACACCTTC
TRBV4-1	TRBJ1-5	-	-	CASSQGPAFAGQPQHF	TGCGCCAGCAGCCAAGGTCCTGCTTTTGCGGGCCAGCCCCAGCATTTT
TRBV15	TRBJ2-2	-	-	CATSRVPGTGELFF	TGTGCCACCAGCAGAGTCCCAGGGACCGGGGAGCTGTTTTTT
TRBV19	TRBJ2-2	-	TRBD1	CASSMVGRGQTGELFF	TGTGCCAGTAGTATGGTAGGCAGGGGGCAAACCGGGGAGCTGTTTTTT
TRBV5-6	TRBJ2-2	-	-	CASSLTGIGELFF	TGTGCCAGCAGCTTAACCGGGATCGGGGAGCTGTTTTTT
TRBV7-9	TRBJ2-1	-	-	CASSSQGNEQFF	TGTGCCAGCAGCTCGCAGGGAAATGAGCAGTTCTTC
TRBV6-5	TRBJ2-2	-	TRBD2	CASRTSGSTGELFF	TGTGCCAGCAGGACTAGCGGGAGTACCGGGGAGCTGTTTTTT
TRBV6-5	TRBJ2-1	-	TRBD2	CASRQTLAGDREQFF	TGTGCCAGCAGGCAGACATTAGCGGGAGATAGAGAGCAGTTCTTC
TRBV11-2	TRBJ1-6	-	-	CASSLLRTGTSSPLHF	TGTGCCAGCAGCTTACTAAGAACGGGGACTTCTTCGCCCCTCCACTTT
TRBV28	TRBJ1-6	once	-	CASSPLGQNNSPLHF	TGTGCCAGCAGCCCACTGGGGCAGAATAATTCACCCCTCCACTTT
TRBV5-6	TRBJ2-7	-	TRBD2	CASSYTGTRSTYEQYF	TGTGCCAGCAGCTACACCGGGACTAGGAGTACCTACGAGCAGTACTTC
TRBV7-9	TRBJ2-1	-	TRBD2	CASSFPGSGTSYNEQFF	TGTGCCAGCAGCTTCCCGGGTAGCGGGACCTCCTACAATGAGCAGTTCTTC
TRBV11-3	TRBJ1-2	-	-	CASSFVYYGYTF	TGTGCCAGCAGCTTTGTTTATTATGGCTACACCTTC
TRBV5-1	TRBJ1-2	-	-	CASSPAGDPEYYGYTF	TGCGCCAGCAGTCCCGCGGGGGACCCAGAATACTATGGCTACACCTTC
TRBV19	TRBJ2-7	-	-	CASTPGQGPYEQYF	TGTGCCAGTACTCCTGGCCAGGGCCCCTACGAGCAGTACTTC
TRBV5-1	TRBJ2-1	-	TRBD1	CASSLWGQAPDEQFF	TGCGCCAGCAGCTTGTGGGGACAGGCGCCGGATGAGCAGTTCTTC
TRBV6-1	TRBJ1-2	few	TRBD1	CASTLTGDYGYTF	TGTGCCAGCACCCTGACAGGGGACTATGGCTACACCTTC
TRBV11-2	TRBJ2-7	-	-	CASSLIQGPRTYEQYF	TGTGCCAGCAGCTTGATCCAGGGGCCGCGAACCTACGAGCAGTACTTC
TRBV21-1	TRBJ2-7	-	-	CASSKARLAGAQSSYEQYF	TGTGCCAGCAGCAAGGCCCGACTAGCGGGGGCCCAAAGCTCCTACGAGCAGTACTTC
TRBV28	TRBJ1-2	-	-	CASSAGGLTNYGYTF	TGTGCCAGCAGTGCCGGCGGACTGACTAACTATGGCTACACCTTC